This T cell receptor (beta chain) comes out of a study of T cell repertoires in cytomegalovirus infection. About the research overall: It was the public TCR beta signatures that indicated both CMV infection and matching HLA type. Study-level results: There were HLA-C-restricted CMV-specific TCR beta clonotypes dominating the ex vivo response.

CDR3 length: 14 amino acids. The germline CDR1 and CDR2 sequences are PRHDT and FYEKMQ (reference sequence). TCRdb re-called the reads through MiXCR, storing one row per CDR3 protein. Among 830,000 or so distinct CDR3 sequences listed, approximately 32% were seen once. As to this clonotype: Its antigen is not known. At one of its ends the junction is not consistent with the germline gene, which may arise from a read error.

Sequenced here: cultured CD8+ T cells from PBMCs, sampled from culture after CMV antigen stimulation. The receptor's source is a human donor in good health (CMV status not recorded). Some clones in this sample may be carry-over from other donors' samples. This rearrangement joins TRBV13 to TRBJ1-1; D is perhaps TRBD1 (5 bases). The CDR3 sequence: CASSFGYGGTEAFF. The DNA of the CDR3 is TGCGCCAGCAGCTTCGGCTATGGGGGCACTGAAGCTTTCTTT.